This entry lists 27 T cell receptor beta chains sequenced from one sample in a study of T cell repertoires in cytomegalovirus infection. Their antigens are not known. TCRdb ran MiXCR on the reads and lists one entry per CDR3 protein. The sample includes 600,000 to 700,000 distinct CDR3 sequences, roughly 30% of them seen just once. The sample in question was cultured PBMCs, obtained from culture after CMV antigen stimulation. These receptors all come from a human donor in good health (CMV status not recorded). Some clones in this sample may be carry-over from other donors' samples.

The chain joins TRBV19 to TRBJ1-3, with 9 bases lining up with TRBD1. The germline CDR1 and CDR2 sequences are LNHDA and SQIVND (reference sequence). V lost 7 bases to trimming and J lost 4 bases; unmatched junction nucleotides: 5. This CDR3 comprises 14 residues. CDR3 sequence: CASTVGQGGNTIYF. The CDR3 DNA follows: TGTGCCAGTACCGTGGGACAGGGAGGAAACACCATATATTTT.

This clonotype was seen a handful of times. The CDR3 sequence: CASSLETGVNTGELFF. The CDR3, as DNA: TGTGCCAGCAGCTTGGAAACAGGGGTAAACACCGGGGAGCTGTTTTTT. The J gene is TRBJ2-2, the V gene TRBV5-5, with 7 bases aligning to TRBD1. This CDR3 has 16 amino acids. Germline V CDR1 and CDR2: SGHKS, YYEKEE (reference sequence). J was trimmed by 2 bases and V by 0 bases; bases with no gene match: 4.

This clonotype is a singleton in its sample. The chain is built from TRBV27 and TRBJ1-1; TRBD1 matches at 7 bases. The CDR3 runs to 15 residues. Germline-derived CDR1 and CDR2 are MNHEY and SMNVEV (reference sequence). With V trimmed by 6 bases and J by 1 base, 8 bases remained unmatched. The CDR3 DNA sequence: TGTGCCAGCAGAATCAGTAGGGGGCGGAACACTGAAGCTTTCTTT. This gives the protein CASRISRGRNTEAFF.

The V gene is TRBV3-1, the J gene TRBJ2-3; TRBD2 aligns across 10 bases. The V gene end was trimmed by 4 bases and the J gene end by 3 bases; junction bases not matched to a gene: 7. The CDR3 totals 16 residues. Germline V gene sequence: CDR1 LGHDT, CDR2 YNNKEL (reference sequence). The CDR3 protein is CASSPSSGGGTDTQYF. CDR3 nucleotides: TGTGCCAGCAGCCCCTCGAGCGGGGGGGGAACAGATACGCAGTATTTT.

This clonotype was counted only a few times. V usage is TRBV5-8 and J usage is TRBJ2-7; D ambiguous. CDR3 length: 15 amino acids. The V and J ends lost 3 bases and 3 bases respectively, with 16 bases between them. CDR1 and CDR2 (germline): SGHTS, YDEGEE. CDR3 DNA sequence: TGTGCCAGCAGCTCCCCTGGGGTTTTACTCTACGAGCAGTACTTC. Translated, it gives CASSSPGVLLYEQYF.

V gene TRBV5-1 combines with J gene TRBJ1-1, with 9 nucleotides matching TRBD1. Germline-derived CDR1 and CDR2 are SGHRS and YFSETQ. J gave up 5 bases and V 5 bases, and 4 bases lay outside the gene matches. The CDR3 runs to 13 residues. The CDR3 is CASRDRGWTEAFF. In DNA, the CDR3 is TGCGCCAGCAGGGACAGGGGTTGGACTGAAGCTTTCTTT.

This clonotype was counted between two and nine times. The chain couples TRBV6-1 to TRBJ1-4; D is undetermined. Trimming removed 2 bases at V and 10 bases at J, with 14 bases between. The CDR3 is 14 residues long. The germline V gene has CDR1 MNHNS and CDR2 SASEGT. CDR3 in DNA: TGTGCCAGCAGTGAACCGCCGCGCGAGAGAAAACTGTTTTTT. Amino acid sequence: CASSEPPRERKLFF.

J is TRBJ2-3 and V is TRBV11-2; maybe TRBD2 (7 bases). Germline V lookup: CDR1 SGHAT, CDR2 FQNNGV. Trimming shortened V by 6 bases and J by 4 bases, and 20 bases separated the two germline ends. The CDR3 length is 16 residues. The CDR3 is CASSQNGGGSPDTQYF. The CDR3 DNA reads TGTGCCAGCAGTCAAAATGGGGGCGGGAGCCCAGATACGCAGTATTTT.

The CDR3 nucleotides read TGCAGTGCGGGGGAAAACACAGATACGCAGTATTTT. This translates into CSAGENTDTQYF. This chain connects TRBV20-1 to TRBJ2-3, with D perhaps given as TRBD1 or TRBD2 (5 bases each). V lost 6 bases to trimming and J lost 2 bases, with 9 bases between them. Germline CDR1 is DFQATT and CDR2 is SNEGSKA (reference sequence). This CDR3 has 12 residues.

This chain's CDR3 is CASSQSNSPLHF. The CDR3 DNA reads as TGCGCCAGCAGCCAGAGTAATTCACCCCTCCACTTT. V is TRBV5-1 and J is TRBJ1-6; D not resolved. V was cut by 4 bases and J by 6 bases, with 5 bases left in between. Per the germline V gene, CDR1 is SGHRS and CDR2 is YFSETQ. CDR3 length: 12 residues.

The CDR3 nucleotides are TGTGCCACCAGCAGAATCTCCCTGACCCAAACCGGGGAGCTGTTTTTT. It is translated as CATSRISLTQTGELFF. The V and J genes are TRBV15 and TRBJ2-2; D is unclear. CDR1 and CDR2 (germline): LNHNV, YYDKDF (reference sequence). The length of the CDR3 is 16 residues. The ends were cut back, 2 bases at V and 5 bases at J, with 15 bases in the middle.

The rearrangement uses TRBV12-3 or TRBV12-4 and TRBJ2-5, with D perhaps matching TRBD2 (5 bases). There are 14 residues in the CDR3. Trimming left V 5 bases short and J 2 bases short, with 12 bases between. Here the CDR3 DNA reads TGTGCCAGCAGTGGTGGTGGAGGACAAGAGACCCAGTACTTC. Encoded protein: CASSGGGGQETQYF.

The rearrangement uses TRBV2 and TRBJ1-2; possibly TRBD1 for D (6 bases). This CDR3 region has 17 residues. Germline lookup yields CDR1 SNHLY and CDR2 FYNNEI. Trimming removed 10 bases from V and 3 bases from J, with 27 bases in between. The CDR3 sequence: CATPPGGTRRVDYGYTF. In DNA, the CDR3 is TGTGCCACCCCCCCCGGGGGGACAAGGAGGGTGGACTATGGCTACACCTTC.

The chain links TRBV7-9 to TRBJ1-2; the D gene is possibly TRBD1 (5 bases). V was shortened by 4 bases and J by 3 bases, with 9 bases between the two germline ends. The CDR3 has 13 amino acids. The germline gives CDR1 SEHNR, CDR2 FQNEAQ (reference sequence). CDR3 DNA sequence: TGTGCCAGCAGCTCGTTAGGGGACTATGGCTACACCTTC. Encoded protein: CASSSLGDYGYTF. Full variable domain (outside the CDR3, taken from reference TRBV7-9 and TRBJ1-2): DTGVSQNPRHKITKRGQNVTFRCDPISEHNRLYWYRQTLGQGPEFLTYFQNEAQLEKSRLLSDRFSAERPKGSFSTLEIQRTEQGDSAMYLCASSSLGDYGYTFGSGTRLTVV.

This clonotype was counted only a few times. This chain connects TRBV7-9 to TRBJ2-7, with a tentative D call TRBD2 (5 bases). The CDR3 has 16 amino acids. Germline-derived CDR1 and CDR2 are SEHNR and FQNEAQ (reference sequence). V was shortened by 4 bases and J by 5 bases, with 21 bases between the two germline ends. The CDR3 bases are TGTGCCAGCAGCTCACTAAGAGGAGGTGCTCCCCACGAGCAGTACTTC. Its translation: CASSSLRGGAPHEQYF.

V usage is TRBV19 and J usage is TRBJ2-2; 10 nucleotides match TRBD1. The CDR3 sequence is 17 residues long. The V gene's germline CDR1 is LNHDA and CDR2 SQIVND (reference sequence). V was pared by 6 bases and J by 2 bases, with 9 bases of the junction left unmatched. CDR3 sequence: CASRRGDRGPNTGELFF. CDR3 in DNA: TGTGCCAGTAGGAGGGGGGACAGGGGACCTAACACCGGGGAGCTGTTTTTT. The complete variable domain, with remaining parts taken from reference TRBV19 and TRBJ2-2, reads DGGITQSPKYLFRKEGQNVTLSCEQNLNHDAMYWYRQDPGQGLRLIYYSQIVNDFQKGDIAEGYSVSREKKESFPLTVTSAQKNPTAFYLCASRRGDRGPNTGELFFGEGSRLTVL.

This chain uses TRBV2 with TRBJ1-3; D gene unclear. The CDR3 contains 12 residues. The V gene lost 8 bases and the J gene lost 7 bases, with 12 bases spanning the gap. The germline CDR1 and CDR2 sequences are SNHLY and FYNNEI. CDR3 bases: TGTGCCAGCGGGGTAACGGGGAACACCATATATTTT. Protein product: CASGVTGNTIYF.

V and J are TRBV25-1 and TRBJ1-1; D gene uncertain. V was shortened by 0 bases and J by 7 bases, with 6 bases between the two germline ends. Germline V gene data show CDR1 as MGHDK and CDR2 as SYGVNS. There are 12 residues in the CDR3. This CDR3 is CASSEYGNEAFF. The CDR3 bases are TGTGCCAGCAGTGAATATGGGAATGAAGCTTTCTTT.

The chain couples TRBV20-1 to TRBJ2-2, with 9 bases identical to TRBD1. From germline, CDR1 is DFQATT and CDR2 SNEGSKA (reference sequence). Trimming cost V 6 bases and J 6 bases; bases outside gene matches: 5. CDR3 length equals 13 residues. CDR3 region: CSAEQGAAGELFF. In DNA, the CDR3 is TGCAGTGCAGAACAGGGGGCGGCCGGGGAGCTGTTTTTT.

The rearrangement joins TRBV6-6 to TRBJ2-1; no definite D call. Looked up from germline, CDR1 is MNHNY and CDR2 is SVGAGI (reference sequence). V lost 1 base and J lost 6, with 4 bases in between. The CDR3 loop spans 12 amino acids. In DNA form, the CDR3 reads TGTGCCAGCAGTTACTGGGCCAATGAGCAGTTCTTC. Its translation: CASSYWANEQFF.

The chain couples TRBV4-1 to TRBJ1-6; 9 bases are a match to TRBD1. With 4 bases clipped from V and 9 bases from J, the junction kept 7 bases outside the gene matches. The CDR3 extends over 15 amino acids. Germline V gives CDR1 MGHRA, CDR2 YSYEKL. The CDR3 protein is CASSREQGAGSPLHF. CDR3 bases: TGCGCCAGCAGCCGAGAACAGGGGGCAGGTTCACCCCTCCACTTT.

The chain is built from TRBV9 and TRBJ2-7, with TRBD2 matching 12 bases. CDR1 is SGDLS, CDR2 YYNGEE, per germline. The V gene end was trimmed by 3 bases and the J gene end by 4 bases; junction bases not matched to a gene: 2. This CDR3 region has 14 residues. As DNA, the CDR3 is TGTGCCAGCAGCGACGGGACTAGCGGGTACGAGCAGTACTTC. Protein: CASSDGTSGYEQYF. Filled out from reference TRBV9 and TRBJ2-7, the complete variable domain reads DSGVTQTPKHLITATGQRVTLRCSPRSGDLSVYWYQQSLDQGLQFLIQYYNGEERAKGNILERFSAQQFPDLHSELNLSSLELGDSALYFCASSDGTSGYEQYFGPGTRLTVT.

This chain joins TRBV5-1 and TRBJ1-1; no firm D call. V lost 7 bases, J lost 0 bases, and 10 bases lay in between. Germline CDR1 SGHRS, CDR2 YFSETQ. The CDR3 runs to 13 residues. DNA for the CDR3: TGCGCCAGCGCAACATATATGAACACTGAAGCTTTCTTT. Translated, it gives CASATYMNTEAFF.

The genes are TRBV11-2 and TRBJ2-1, with D tentatively TRBD2 (5 bases). The CDR3 consists of 14 residues. CDR1 is SGHAT, CDR2 FQNNGV, per germline. V lost 4 bases and J 5 bases, leaving 12 bases between the germline ends. Written as DNA, the CDR3 is TGTGCCAGCAGCTCGGGGTTCTGGGACAATGAGCAGTTCTTC. This gives the protein CASSSGFWDNEQFF.

Only a few counts were recorded for this clonotype. The rearrangement joins TRBV14 to TRBJ2-5; no firm D call. V lost 4 bases and J lost 1, with 7 bases in between. The CDR3 loop spans 13 amino acids. Germline CDR1 reads SGHDN; CDR2 reads FVKESK. The CDR3 protein is CASSRNPQETQYF. CDR3 in DNA: TGTGCCAGCAGCCGGAATCCCCAAGAGACCCAGTACTTC.

The V and J genes are TRBV5-4 and TRBJ2-1, with D perhaps given as TRBD1 or TRBD2 (6 bases each). The length of the CDR3 is 16 residues. Germline assignment: CDR1 SGHNT and CDR2 YYREEE (reference sequence). V lost 4 bases and J lost 6, with 20 bases in between. The CDR3 sequence: CASSGRGTNLGNEQFF. For the CDR3, the DNA is TGTGCCAGCAGCGGGCGCGGGACAAACTTGGGCAATGAGCAGTTCTTC.

The V and J genes are TRBV5-4 and TRBJ2-1; D gene uncertain. Germline V gene data show CDR1 as SGHNT and CDR2 as YYREEE (reference sequence). CDR3 length: 13 amino acids. Trimming shortened V by 4 bases and J by 4 bases, and 9 bases separated the two germline ends. The CDR3 loop is CASSVPDYNEQFF. CDR3 nucleotides: TGTGCCAGCAGCGTACCGGATTACAATGAGCAGTTCTTC.